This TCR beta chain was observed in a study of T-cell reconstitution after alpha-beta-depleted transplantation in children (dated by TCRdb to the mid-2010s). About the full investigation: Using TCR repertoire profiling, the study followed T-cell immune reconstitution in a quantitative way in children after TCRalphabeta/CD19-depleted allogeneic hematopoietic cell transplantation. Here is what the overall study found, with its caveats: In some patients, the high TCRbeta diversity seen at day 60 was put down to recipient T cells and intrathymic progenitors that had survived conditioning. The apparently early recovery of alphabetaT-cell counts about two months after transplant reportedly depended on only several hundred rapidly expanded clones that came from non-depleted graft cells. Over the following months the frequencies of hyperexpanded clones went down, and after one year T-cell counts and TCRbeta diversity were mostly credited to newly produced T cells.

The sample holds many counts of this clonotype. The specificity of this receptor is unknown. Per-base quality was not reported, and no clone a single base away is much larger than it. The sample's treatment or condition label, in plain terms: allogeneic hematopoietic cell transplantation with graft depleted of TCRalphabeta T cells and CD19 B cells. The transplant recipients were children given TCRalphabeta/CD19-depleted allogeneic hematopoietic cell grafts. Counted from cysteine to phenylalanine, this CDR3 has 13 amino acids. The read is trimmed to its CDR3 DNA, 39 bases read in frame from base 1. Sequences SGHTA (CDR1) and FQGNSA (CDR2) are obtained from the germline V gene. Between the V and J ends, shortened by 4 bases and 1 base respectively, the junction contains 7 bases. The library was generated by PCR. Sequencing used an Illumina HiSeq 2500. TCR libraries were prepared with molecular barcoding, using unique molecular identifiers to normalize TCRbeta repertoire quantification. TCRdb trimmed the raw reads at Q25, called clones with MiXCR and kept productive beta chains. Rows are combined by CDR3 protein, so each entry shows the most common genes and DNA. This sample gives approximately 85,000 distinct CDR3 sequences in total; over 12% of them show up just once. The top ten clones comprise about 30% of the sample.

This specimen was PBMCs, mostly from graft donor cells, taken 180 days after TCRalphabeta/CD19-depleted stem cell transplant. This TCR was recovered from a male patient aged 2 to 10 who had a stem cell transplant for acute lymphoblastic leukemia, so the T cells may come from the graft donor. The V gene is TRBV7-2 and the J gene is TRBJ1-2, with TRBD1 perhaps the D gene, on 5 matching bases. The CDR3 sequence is CASSSRDNYGYTF. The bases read TGTGCCAGCAGCTCCAGGGATAACTATGGCTACACCTTC.